The clone carrying this TCR beta chain was counted a single time. One junction end disagrees with the germline gene, perhaps due to a read error. The entry originates in a study of Graves' ophthalmopathy and Graves' hyperthyroidism. Ophthalmopathy-affected donors exhibited moderate-to-severe activity, CAS ≥3, NOSPECS ≥4, and duration under 3 months. Other autoimmune diseases, uncontrolled infections, pregnancy and lactation each led to patient exclusion. Reliance was placed on clinical symptoms, serum thyroxine, TRAb, thyroid ultrasound and orbital computed tomography for diagnosis. PBMCs were isolated from an approximately 10 ml sample of fresh peripheral blood. Germline CDR1 SGHRS, CDR2 YFSETQ. This CDR3 is 13 amino acids long. Using RNA transcripts, the TCR beta CDR3 regions were amplified. After a first-round RT-PCR with HTBI primers, a second-round multiplex PCR was run. TCRdb reprocessed the multiplex PCR reads via MiXCR and lists one record per CDR3 protein. The sample has about 640,000 distinct CDR3 sequences, just over 40% seen once.

The chain carries TRBV5-1 and TRBJ1-2, with TRBD1 matching 7 bases. The receptor's source is an adult man with Graves' ophthalmopathy. The sequenced sample consisted of peripheral blood. The CDR3 coding sequence is TGCGCCAGCAACCGGGACAGTAACTATGACTACACCTTC. Translation: CASNRDSNYDYTF.